This T cell receptor (beta chain) was identified during a study of blood T cell repertoires in COVID-19. With V trimmed by 5 bases and J by 8 bases, 11 bases remained unmatched. The CDR3 spans 15 residues. Germline lookup yields CDR1 SGHNT and CDR2 YENEEA. Clones were read by immunoSEQ multiplex PCR, and TCRdb kept only the in-frame ones, dropping some. The data show about 480,000 clones, 70% to 90% seen once. Sequencing used PBMCs or T cells enriched from blood (not recorded which). The chain recombines TRBV11-3 with TRBJ2-1; 8 nucleotides match TRBD2. This TCR was recovered from a middle-aged woman who had recovered from COVID-19. CDR3 sequence (DNA): TGTGCCAGCAGCGAATGGTCGGGGGGGCCGGATGAGCAGTTCTTC. This translates into CASSEWSGGPDEQFF.